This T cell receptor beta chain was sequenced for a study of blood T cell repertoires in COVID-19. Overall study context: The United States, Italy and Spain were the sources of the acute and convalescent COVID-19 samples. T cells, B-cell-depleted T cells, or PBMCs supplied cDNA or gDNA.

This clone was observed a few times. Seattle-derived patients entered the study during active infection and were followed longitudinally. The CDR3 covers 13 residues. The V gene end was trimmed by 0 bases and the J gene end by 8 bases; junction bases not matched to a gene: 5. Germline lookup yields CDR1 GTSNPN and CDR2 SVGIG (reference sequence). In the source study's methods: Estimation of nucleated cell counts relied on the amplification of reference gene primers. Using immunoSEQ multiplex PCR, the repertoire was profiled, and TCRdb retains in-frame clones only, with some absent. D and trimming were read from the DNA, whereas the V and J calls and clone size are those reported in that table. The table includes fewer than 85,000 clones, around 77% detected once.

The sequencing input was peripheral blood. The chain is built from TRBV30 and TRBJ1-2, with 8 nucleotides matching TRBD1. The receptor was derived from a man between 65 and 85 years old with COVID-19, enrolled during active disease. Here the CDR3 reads CAWSVVRGRGYTF. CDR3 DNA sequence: TGTGCCTGGAGTGTAGTCAGGGGGCGAGGCTACACCTTC.